This passage covers 22 T cell receptor beta chains from one sample sequenced in a study of control samples from healthy donors and cancer patients (dated by TCRdb to 2019 to 2021). Receptor libraries were prepared by the immunoSEQ multiplex PCR assay. Held by TCRdb, this immuneACCESS table contains in-frame sequences only and omits some clones. Under half of the omission traces to an unresolved V gene where checked; the cause of the rest is unknown. The sample table shows approximately 90,000 clones, and 86% are seen once. Around 20% of the sample comes from the top ten. The source material was blood. All receptors come from a man aged 30-40 years in good health.

J is TRBJ2-1 and V is TRBV9; the match to TRBD2 covers 8 bases. CDR3 length equals 19 residues. Germline loops: CDR1 SGDLS, CDR2 YYNGEE. Trimming cost V 6 bases and J 6 bases; bases outside gene matches: 23. The CDR3, as DNA: TGTGCCAGCACCTTAGGTAGCGGGGTAAGGAGGAACCCATCCAATGAGCAGTTCTTC. Encoded protein: CASTLGSGVRRNPSNEQFF.

Comments on this clone: Sequence at one end of the junction differs from germline and may be a read error. V usage is TRBV7-3 and J usage is TRBJ2-2; weak D call: TRBD2 (5 bases). The CDR3 has 15 amino acids. Germline loops: CDR1 SGHTA, CDR2 FQGTGA. Written as DNA, the CDR3 is TGTGCCAGCAGCTTAAAAAGGTCGAACACCGGGAAGCTGTTTTTT. Its translation is CASSLKRSNTGKLFF. Based on the CDR3 plus reference TRBV7-3 and TRBJ2-2, the full variable domain is GAGVSQTPSNKVTEKGKYVELRCDPISGHTALYWYRQSLGQGPEFLIYFQGTGAADDSGLPNDRFFAVRPEGSVSTLKIQRTERGDSAVYLCASSLKRSNTGKLFFGEGSRLTVL.

The chain joins TRBV19 to TRBJ2-2; 10 bases align to TRBD2. CDR3 size: 17 residues. Per germline, CDR1 LNHDA and CDR2 SQIVND (reference sequence). With 7 bases clipped from V and 9 bases from J, the junction kept 17 bases outside the gene matches. The CDR3 region has the DNA TGTGCCAGTACTCTAACCCCAAGCGGGGGGGGCCCCCGGGAGCTGTTTTTT. As protein: CASTLTPSGGGPRELFF.

The chain has TRBV10-3 and TRBJ1-1; D is undetermined. V dropped 0 bases and J dropped 2 bases, with 16 bases sitting between them. The CDR3 runs to 17 residues. CDR1 ENHRY and CDR2 SYGVKD come from the germline V gene. CDR3 protein: CAISESEAVNGNTEAFF. CDR3 nucleotide sequence: TGTGCCATCAGTGAGTCTGAGGCAGTAAATGGTAACACTGAAGCTTTCTTT.

V gene TRBV10-2 combines with J gene TRBJ2-1; the match to TRBD1 covers 8 bases. V lost 6 bases and J lost 7; bases outside the gene matches: 5. The length of the CDR3 is 13 residues. CDR1 is WSHSY, CDR2 SAAADI, per germline. CDR3 bases: TGCGCCAGCAGGCAGGGGGCGGGAAATGAGCAGTTCTTC. It encodes CASRQGAGNEQFF.

This chain connects TRBV4-2 to TRBJ2-3, with D possibly TRBD2 on 6 matching bases. Germline V gene data show CDR1 as LGHNA and CDR2 as YNFKEQ. Trimming pared 0 bases from V and 4 bases from J, leaving 14 bases between. The CDR3 consists of 16 residues. The CDR3: CASSQEGGRGSDTQYF. In DNA form, the CDR3 reads TGTGCCAGCAGCCAAGAGGGAGGCCGAGGCTCAGATACGCAGTATTTT.

V and J are TRBV6-5 and TRBJ2-3; 9 bases fit TRBD1. Losses at the gene ends were 0 bases for V and 6 bases for J; bases not matched to a gene: 4. The CDR3 covers 15 residues. Germline values: CDR1 MNHEY, CDR2 SVGAGI. CDR3 nucleotide sequence: TGTGCCAGCAGTTACTCAGGACAGGGGACTGATACGCAGTATTTT. This translates into CASSYSGQGTDTQYF.

V gene TRBV10-3 combines with J gene TRBJ1-2; 8 bases line up with TRBD1. Germline CDR1 reads ENHRY; CDR2 reads SYGVKD. The CDR3 loop spans 16 amino acids. The V and J ends lost 4 bases and 6 bases, in that order; junction bases with no gene match: 13. The CDR3 reads CAISGGEGQGSNGYTF. The CDR3 region has the DNA TGTGCCATCAGTGGTGGTGAAGGACAGGGTTCGAATGGCTACACCTTC.

The chain couples TRBV9 to TRBJ2-3, with D possibly being TRBD2 (7 bases). CDR3 length: 15 amino acids. Germline V CDR1 and CDR2: SGDLS, YYNGEE. Trimming pared 1 base from V and 4 bases from J, leaving 13 bases between. In DNA, the CDR3 is TGTGCCAGCAGCGTAAGGGCGGGGGCCGCAGATACGCAGTATTTT. It specifies CASSVRAGAADTQYF.

V and J are TRBV5-1 and TRBJ2-3, with 9 bases aligning to TRBD2. The CDR3 runs to 16 residues. V trimming: 0 bases; J trimming: 2 bases; junction bases outside the gene matches: 4. From germline, CDR1 is SGHRS and CDR2 YFSETQ. The CDR3, as DNA: TGCGCCAGCAGCTTGGAGGTAGCGGGGGACACAGATACGCAGTATTTT. Protein: CASSLEVAGDTDTQYF.

This chain connects TRBV6-5 to TRBJ1-5; D call uncertain. V was pared by 2 bases and J by 2 bases, with 10 bases between. CDR3 length equals 15 residues. CDR1 is MNHEY and CDR2 is SVGAGI in the germline V gene. CDR3 amino acids: CASSYGPAGNQPQHF. CDR3 in DNA: TGTGCCAGCAGTTACGGGCCAGCCGGCAATCAGCCCCAGCATTTT.

The rearrangement links TRBV10-3 to TRBJ1-1; D is uncertain. The CDR3 loop spans 14 amino acids. The germline V gene encodes CDR1 ENHRY and CDR2 SYGVKD. Deletions cut 4 bases from V and 0 bases from J, with 9 bases between. Written as DNA, the CDR3 is TGTGCCATCAGTGTAGGAGGGCTGAACACTGAAGCTTTCTTT. The encoded protein is CAISVGGLNTEAFF.

The chain links TRBV21-1 to TRBJ1-2; the D segment call TRBD1 is taken from the table without a DNA check. TRBV21-1 is assigned pseudogene status. CDR3 length: 18 amino acids. The DNA for the CDR3 is TGTGCCAGCAGCAAAGGACCCAGGGAACTATCTTGTTTCTATGGCTACACCTTC. Translation: CASSKGPRELSCFYGYTF.

The sample holds one count of this clone. The chain uses TRBV7-9 and TRBJ2-3; no clear D. Germline CDR1 SEHNR, CDR2 FQNEAQ (reference sequence). Trimming shortened V by 5 bases and J by 2 bases, and 17 bases separated the two germline ends. The CDR3 is 16 amino acids. Here the CDR3 DNA reads TGTGCCAGCAGCCCACCAGCACCGGGCCACACAGATACGCAGTATTTT. This gives the protein CASSPPAPGHTDTQYF.

The CDR3 sequence is CASKTDTGNTIYF. The CDR3 nucleotides read TGTGCCAGCAAGACAGATACTGGAAACACCATATATTTT. This sequence joins TRBV28 and TRBJ1-3; possibly TRBD1 for D (5 bases). Trimming left V 7 bases short and J 2 bases short, with 9 bases between. Per germline, CDR1 MDHEN and CDR2 SYDVKM. This CDR3 is 13 amino acids long. Full variable domain (missing parts from reference TRBV28 and TRBJ1-3): DVKVTQSSRYLVKRTGEKVFLECVQDMDHENMFWYRQDPGLGLRLIYFSYDVKMKEKGDIPEGYSVSREKKERFSLILESASTNQTSMYLCASKTDTGNTIYFGEGSWLTVV.

V gene TRBV11-2 combines with J gene TRBJ2-7, with 8 bases that match TRBD1. Germline trimming cut 1 base from V and 5 bases from J; bases unmatched to any gene: 4. Germline values: CDR1 SGHAT, CDR2 FQNNGV. This CDR3 contains 14 residues. CDR3: CASSLGGQGNEQYF. The CDR3 DNA reads TGTGCCAGCAGCTTAGGTGGACAGGGAAACGAGCAGTACTTC.

This clone was counted once. This chain uses TRBV6-5 with TRBJ2-7, with TRBD2 identical over 8 bases. Germline V gives CDR1 MNHEY, CDR2 SVGAGI. Trimming removed 5 bases from V and 3 bases from J; junction bases left unmatched: 3. This CDR3 spans 13 amino acids. The CDR3 spells CASSTGTSYEQYV. CDR3 nucleotides: TGTGCCAGCAGTACCGGGACTAGCTACGAGCAGTACGTC.

The chain couples TRBV24-1 to TRBJ2-3, with 9 bases identical to TRBD1. V was pared by 10 bases and J by 3 bases, with 4 bases of the junction left unmatched. This CDR3 is 13 amino acids long. Germline CDR1 reads KGHDR; CDR2 reads SFDVKD. This CDR3 reads CATGQGSTDTQYF. As DNA, the CDR3 is TGTGCCACGGGACAGGGTAGTACAGATACGCAGTATTTT.

This clone was counted only a few times. This chain uses TRBV5-1 with TRBJ2-5; 7 positions agree with TRBD1. CDR1 SGHRS and CDR2 YFSETQ come from the germline V gene. CDR3 length: 14 residues. J was trimmed by 4 bases and V by 0 bases; bases with no gene match: 3. The CDR3, as DNA: TGCGCCAGCAGCTTGGCCACAGGGGCAGAGACCCAGTACTTC. Translation gives CASSLATGAETQYF.

This clone appeared a single time. The V and J genes are TRBV3-1 (or the pseudogene TRBV3-2) and TRBJ2-2; perhaps TRBD1 as D (5 bases). Germline V lookup: CDR1 LGHDT, CDR2 YNNKEL (reference sequence). Trimming stripped 0 bases from V and 4 bases from J, with 12 bases between. This CDR3 has 16 residues. The CDR3 DNA reads as TGTGCCAGCAGCCAAGAATACGGAAGGGGCACCGGGGAGCTGTTTTTT. This sequence encodes CASSQEYGRGTGELFF.

The gene calls are TRBV7-2 and TRBJ1-4; 12 nucleotides align to TRBD1. The CDR3 covers 14 residues. V lost 3 bases and J lost 8; bases outside the gene matches: 1. CDR1 is SGHTA, CDR2 FQGNSA, per germline. The CDR3 nucleotides read TGTGCCAGCAGCTTGGGGACAGGGGGCGAAAAACTGTTTTTT. This encodes CASSLGTGGEKLFF.

The gene calls are TRBV29-1 and TRBJ1-1; tentative D call: TRBD1 (6 bases). Germline CDR1 SQVTM, CDR2 ANQGSEA. This CDR3 is 16 amino acids long. The V and J ends lost 3 bases and 12 bases respectively, with 29 bases between them. In DNA, the CDR3 is TGCAGCGTTGAGGATACCAGGGACACCTCCCCCCCAAAATCTTTCTTT. This translates into CSVEDTRDTSPPKSFF.